The 28 T cell receptor beta chains below were found in one sample sequenced in a study of blood T cell repertoires in COVID-19. Profiling relied on immunoSEQ multiplex PCR, and the TCRdb table lists in-frame clones only, not all of them. The data hold some 31,000 clones, with more than 65% observed a single time. Input material: peripheral blood. The receptor set was obtained from a man between 65 and 80 years old with COVID-19, enrolled during active disease.

The chain employs TRBV2 and TRBJ2-1; D remains unclear. The CDR3 is 15 amino acids. Trimming took 4 bases from V and 3 from J, leaving 13 bases between them. Per germline, CDR1 SNHLY and CDR2 FYNNEI. In nucleotides, the CDR3 is TGTGCCAGCAGTGCTTTAGCTAATAGCTACAATGAGCAGTTCTTC. This translates into CASSALANSYNEQFF.

The rearrangement joins TRBV19 to TRBJ1-2; 7 bases align to TRBD1. The V segment lost 5 bases and the J segment 4 bases; nucleotides outside the gene matches: 7. In germline, CDR1 is LNHDA, CDR2 SQIVND (reference sequence). The CDR3 sequence is 14 residues long. The CDR3 bases are TGTGCCAGTAGTTCCCCGGGACAGAGCTATGGCTACACCTTC. Protein sequence: CASSSPGQSYGYTF.

The rearrangement joins TRBV7-8 to TRBJ2-3, with TRBD2 matching over 10 bases. Looked up from germline, CDR1 is SGHVS and CDR2 is FQNEAQ. J was trimmed by 9 bases and V by 5 bases; bases with no gene match: 2. This CDR3 spans 12 amino acids. In nucleotides, the CDR3 is TGTGCCAGCAGCGGAGCGGGAGGGACGCAGTATTTT. Amino acids: CASSGAGGTQYF.

This clone was seen only once. V is TRBV6-5 and J is TRBJ1-5, with D possibly TRBD1 on 5 matching bases. V shed 6 bases and J shed 0 bases, with 12 bases lying between them. Germline CDR1 and CDR2: MNHEY and SVGAGI. The CDR3 is made up of 15 amino acids. The CDR3 DNA reads TGTGCCAGCAGGCCGGGGGAAGTTAGCAATCAGCCCCAGCATTTT. Translated: CASRPGEVSNQPQHF.

The V gene is TRBV5-1, the J gene TRBJ2-7, with a possible D match to TRBD1 (5 bases). The CDR3 runs to 15 residues. Between the trimmed V and J ends, which lost 2 bases and 0 bases, there was a span of 12 bases. Germline V lookup: CDR1 SGHRS, CDR2 YFSETQ. Here the CDR3 reads CASSFLRQNSYEQYF. The CDR3 nucleotides are TGCGCCAGCAGCTTTCTGAGACAGAACTCCTACGAGCAGTACTTC.

The chain combines TRBV3-1 (or the pseudogene TRBV3-2) with TRBJ2-7, with a weak D call TRBD2 (5 bases). Between the trimmed V and J ends, which lost 1 base and 4 bases, there was a span of 11 bases. CDR3 length: 14 residues. Germline V CDR1 and CDR2: LGHDT, YNNKEL (reference sequence). The CDR3 nucleotides are TGTGCCAGCAGCCAAGGTTCCGGGATTTACGAGCAGTACTTC. This translates into CASSQGSGIYEQYF.

The V call is TRBV5-1, the J call TRBJ1-4; 8 nucleotides match TRBD1. V lost 3 bases and J lost 4; bases outside the gene matches: 5. The CDR3 runs 15 residues. Germline CDR1 SGHRS, CDR2 YFSETQ. The CDR3 spells CASSSIDRGNEKLFF. The CDR3 DNA follows: TGCGCCAGCAGCTCAATTGACAGGGGTAATGAAAAACTGTTTTTT.

This chain joins TRBV11-1 and TRBJ1-1, with D tentatively TRBD1 (5 bases). Trimming removed 3 bases at V and 5 bases at J, with 7 bases between. Germline loops: CDR1 SGHAT, CDR2 FQDESV (reference sequence). This CDR3 has 12 residues. The CDR3: CASSFRGTEAFF. As DNA, the CDR3 is TGTGCCAGCAGCTTTCGGGGGACTGAAGCTTTCTTT. The full variable domain, completed using reference TRBV11-1 and TRBJ1-1, is EAEVAQSPRYKITEKSQAVAFWCDPISGHATLYWYRQILGQGPELLVQFQDESVVDDSQLPKDRFSAERLKGVDSTLKIQPAELGDSAMYLCASSFRGTEAFFGQGTRLTVV.

CDR3 sequence: CSGGGETEAFF. Here the CDR3 DNA reads TGCAGTGGCGGGGGGGAAACTGAAGCTTTCTTT. V is TRBV20-1 and J is TRBJ1-1; weak D call: TRBD1 (5 bases). The CDR3 is 11 residues long. V shed 7 bases and J shed 5 bases, with 11 bases lying between them. Germline lookup yields CDR1 DFQATT and CDR2 SNEGSKA (reference sequence).

This chain links TRBV7-3 with TRBJ2-3; no definite D call. CDR3 length equals 14 residues. The V gene lost 5 bases and the J gene lost 5 bases, with 14 bases spanning the gap. Germline V lookup: CDR1 SGHTA, CDR2 FQGTGA. DNA of the CDR3: TGTGCCAGCAGCCCCGAGCGAAGTGGAGATACGCAGTATTTT. The encoded protein is CASSPERSGDTQYF.

V usage is TRBV19 and J usage is TRBJ2-5, with D possibly TRBD2 on 5 matching bases. Deletions cut 3 bases from V and 1 base from J, with 12 bases between. From germline, CDR1 is LNHDA and CDR2 SQIVND (reference sequence). The CDR3 totals 15 residues. In nucleotides, the CDR3 is TGTGCCAGTAGTATTACGGGGAGCCTCCAAGAGACCCAGTACTTC. This sequence encodes CASSITGSLQETQYF.

The chain employs TRBV2 and TRBJ2-5, with TRBD1 identical over 7 bases. V lost 9 bases and J lost 4; bases outside the gene matches: 5. CDR3 length: 12 residues. CDR1 and CDR2 (germline): SNHLY, FYNNEI. CDR3 DNA sequence: TGTGCCAGTCAGGGGGTGGGAGAGACCCAGTACTTC. As protein: CASQGVGETQYF.

The rearrangement uses TRBV28 and TRBJ2-7, with unresolved D. The CDR3 contains 14 residues. V lost 6 bases and J 4 bases, leaving 16 bases between the germline ends. Germline CDR1 and CDR2: MDHEN and SYDVKM. The CDR3 sequence is CASRRTGQLYEQYF. CDR3 nucleotides: TGTGCCAGCAGGAGAACGGGTCAATTGTACGAGCAGTACTTC.

The gene calls are TRBV11-2 and TRBJ2-5, with a possible D match to TRBD2 (5 bases). Trimming cost V 1 base and J 7 bases, with 13 bases left between them. The CDR3 totals 14 residues. Germline V gene sequence: CDR1 SGHAT, CDR2 FQNNGV. The chain's CDR3 is CASSLARTVGTQYF. CDR3 coding DNA: TGTGCCAGCAGCTTAGCCCGGACTGTCGGGACCCAGTACTTC.

In its sample, this clone was seen a few times. The chain employs TRBV29-1 and TRBJ1-1; D gene uncertain. V was cut by 4 bases and J by 7 bases, with 7 bases left in between. Germline values: CDR1 SQVTM, CDR2 ANQGSEA. This CDR3 comprises 10 residues. The CDR3 loop reads CSVVGSEAFF. DNA of the CDR3: TGCAGCGTTGTGGGCAGTGAAGCTTTCTTT.

This sequence joins TRBV5-8 and TRBJ1-5; D is unclear. The germline gives CDR1 SGHTS, CDR2 YDEGEE. The CDR3 loop spans 16 amino acids. V was pared by 2 bases and J by 0 bases, with 12 bases between. This CDR3 is CASSLLGVSSNQPQHF. DNA for the CDR3: TGTGCCAGCAGCTTATTAGGAGTCAGTAGCAATCAGCCCCAGCATTTT.

This chain links TRBV5-1 with TRBJ2-1, with 9 bases that match TRBD1. Per the germline V gene, CDR1 is SGHRS and CDR2 is YFSETQ. With V trimmed by 3 bases and J by 8 bases, 12 bases remained unmatched. CDR3 length equals 16 residues. The CDR3 DNA reads TGCGCCAGCAGCTCAGGGACAGGGTCGGTTTTTGATGAGCAGTTCTTC. This translates into CASSSGTGSVFDEQFF.

V usage is TRBV7-8 and J usage is TRBJ2-7, with a tentative D call TRBD2 (5 bases). The CDR3 spans 15 residues. The V end was cut by 7 bases, the J end by 3 bases, with 19 bases between. CDR1 is SGHVS, CDR2 FQNEAQ, per germline. As DNA, the CDR3 is TGTGCCAGCAACCTAGTGGGCGAGGGCGGCTACGAGCAGTACTTC. Residues: CASNLVGEGGYEQYF.

The rearrangement uses TRBV4-3 and TRBJ2-3; tentative D call: TRBD2 (6 bases). In germline, CDR1 is LGHNA, CDR2 YSLEER. Trimming cost V 0 bases and J 5 bases, with 12 bases left between them. The CDR3 runs to 15 residues. Here the CDR3 reads CASSQETRRGDTQYF. CDR3 DNA: TGCGCCAGCAGCCAAGAGACACGGAGGGGAGATACGCAGTATTTT.

The J gene is TRBJ1-4, the V gene TRBV2; perhaps TRBD1 as D (6 bases). This CDR3 contains 13 residues. V shed 8 bases and J shed 8 bases, with 15 bases lying between them. Germline V gene data show CDR1 as SNHLY and CDR2 as FYNNEI. CDR3 residues: CASARRGAEKLFF. The CDR3 region has the DNA TGTGCCAGCGCACGTCGGGGGGCGGAAAAACTGTTTTTT.

The rearrangement uses TRBV5-4 and TRBJ2-3; D is ambiguous. The V gene's germline CDR1 is SGHNT and CDR2 YYREEE (reference sequence). This CDR3 contains 15 residues. V lost 0 bases and J lost 1, with 9 bases in between. CDR3 sequence reads: CASSLGLPGTDTQYF. CDR3 DNA: TGTGCCAGCAGCTTGGGGCTCCCTGGCACAGATACGCAGTATTTT.

This sequence joins TRBV9 and TRBJ2-1, with a possible D match to TRBD2 (5 bases). This CDR3 comprises 16 residues. V was trimmed by 0 bases and J by 4 bases, leaving 14 bases between them. Germline V gene data show CDR1 as SGDLS and CDR2 as YYNGEE. The CDR3 loop reads CASSVDYVRVYNEQFF. Here the CDR3 DNA reads TGTGCCAGCAGCGTAGACTATGTGCGGGTATACAATGAGCAGTTCTTC.

The chain has TRBV7-9 and TRBJ2-5; D might be TRBD1 (6 bases). V dropped 6 bases and J dropped 3 bases, with 17 bases sitting between them. CDR3 length: 15 residues. Germline V gene data show CDR1 as SEHNR and CDR2 as FQNEAQ (reference sequence). The CDR3 sequence is CASSPRTGKEETQYF. The CDR3, as DNA: TGTGCCAGCAGTCCCCGAACAGGGAAAGAAGAGACCCAGTACTTC.

The V call is TRBV27, the J call TRBJ2-7; perhaps TRBD1 as D (5 bases). CDR3 length: 17 residues. Germline V lookup: CDR1 MNHEY, CDR2 SMNVEV (reference sequence). V dropped 6 bases and J dropped 2 bases, with 23 bases sitting between them. CDR3 amino acids: CASSRAYPGHQTYEQYF. CDR3 bases: TGTGCCAGCAGCAGGGCATACCCGGGCCACCAAACCTACGAGCAGTACTTC.

J is TRBJ2-5 and V is TRBV28; D is uncertain. CDR1 is MDHEN and CDR2 is SYDVKM in the germline V gene. There are 14 residues in the CDR3. Trimming pared 6 bases from V and 1 base from J, leaving 12 bases between. The CDR3 here is CASSPRTAQETQYF. CDR3 nucleotide sequence: TGTGCCAGCAGCCCCCGTACAGCCCAAGAGACCCAGTACTTC.

The genes are TRBV2 and TRBJ2-1; D not resolved. V was cut by 10 bases and J by 0 bases, with 10 bases left in between. There are 13 residues in the CDR3. Looked up from germline, CDR1 is SNHLY and CDR2 is FYNNEI. The CDR3 is CATSRSSYNEQFF. DNA of the CDR3: TGTGCCACTTCTAGGAGCTCCTACAATGAGCAGTTCTTC.

This clone is medium-sized in the sample. This chain joins TRBV2 and TRBJ1-6, with D perhaps TRBD1 (6 bases). Looked up from germline, CDR1 is SNHLY and CDR2 is FYNNEI. CDR3 length equals 15 residues. With 1 base removed from V and 6 bases from J, the gap between germline ends came to 10 bases. CDR3 loop: CASSEDRAINSPLHF. CDR3 bases: TGTGCCAGCAGTGAAGACAGGGCAATTAATTCACCCCTCCACTTT.

This clone was seen a single time. The V call is TRBV18, the J call TRBJ1-1, with 9 bases that match TRBD1. The CDR3 covers 14 residues. Losses at the gene ends were 9 bases for V and 1 base for J; bases not matched to a gene: 6. CDR1 and CDR2 (germline): KGHSH, LQKENI. The CDR3: CASLMGQGNTEAFF. CDR3 bases: TGTGCCAGTTTGATGGGACAGGGGAACACTGAAGCTTTCTTT.